The T cell receptor beta chain described here comes from a study of human T cells and chemical hapten exposure. Study-level results: Healthy people's immune response may differ from that of the donors, who had alopecia. Against controls, expanded TCRs gave rise to significantly more large CDR3 similarity clusters. No change in TCRs above 1 in 1000 frequency was produced by DPC sensitization.

In this sample, this clonotype turned up many times. Its antigen is currently unknown. During construction of the library, unique molecular identifiers were attached to individual cDNA molecules for quantitative, reproducible TCR counting. TCRdb re-called the RACE reads through MiXCR, storing one row per CDR3 protein. The sample shows some 400,000 distinct CDR3 sequences, roughly 5.3% of them seen only once. The sample's time point: pre-sensitization, week 0. Regarding treatment: therapeutic diphenylcyclopropenone sensitization with weekly scalp DPC. The CDR3 consists of 14 residues. Germline-derived CDR1 and CDR2 are SGHNT and YYREEE (reference sequence). V lost 5 bases, J lost 1 base, and 9 bases lay in between.

This clonotype originated in a woman aged 50 to 60 with alopecia areata. Some clones in this sample may be carry-over from other donors' samples. Sample: whole blood, taken in connection with sensitization to the hapten diphenylcyclopropenone (DPC). V is TRBV5-4 and J is TRBJ2-2; D is unresolved. The CDR3: CASSSPGNTGELFF. CDR3 nucleotides: TGTGCCAGCAGTTCCCCAGGGAACACCGGGGAGCTGTTTTTT.